Described below is a single T cell receptor (beta chain) sequence and its context. This clonotype was seen many times. This clone's antigen is unknown. No much larger clone exists at a distance of one base, and base qualities are not known. The data were obtained in a study of blood T cells in healthy people across ages (dated by TCRdb to about 2015). Regarding the study in general: In model experiments, template switching captured about one uniquely barcoded TCR beta cDNA molecule for every two T cells. Two additional independent replicas of 1 million unique cDNA reads from the same blood draw were analyzed for two donors (one aged 18 to 29 and one aged 80 or older). Four age groups were formed from the donors: young (average approximately 15 years), middle-aged (approximately 40), aged (more than 55) and long-lived (roughly 88). Age-related changes in TCR beta repertoire diversity were measured in the study by deep sequencing normalized with unique cDNA molecular identifiers. Donors of different ages were randomly distributed across sequencing lanes to avoid experimental bias.

CDR1 and CDR2 are read off the germline V gene as SGHTA and FQGTGA. Taken from cysteine to phenylalanine, the CDR3 has 12 residues. Here the CDR3 DNA is all that survives: 36 bases in frame from base 1. From V the trimming removes 10 bases and from J it removes 2 bases, while the gene matches leave 3 bases of the junction unaccounted for. The donors were roughly 39 Caucasian individuals from Russia, aged roughly 6 to 100 years, who were systemically healthy. Ten milliliters of peripheral blood were drawn from each donor into EDTA-treated Vacutainer tubes. Ficoll-Paque density-gradient centrifugation was used to isolate PBMCs, with at least 6.5 million per sample. Trizol reagent was used to extract total RNA from PBMCs, with at least 6 micrograms per sample. For every donor, flow cytometry on a PBMC aliquot measured the percentage of naive CD45RAhigh/CD27high T cells. Overall results and qualifications from the work: Compared with the aged group, the long-lived group had more naive CD4+ T cells, fewer expanded clones and increased TCR diversity, a pattern suggesting age selection. A strong correlation was found between observed TCR beta diversity and the percentage of naive T cells measured by flow cytometry. Estimates of total diversity from one million sequenced T cells were regarded as lower bounds and underestimates. Observed TCR beta diversity per million T cells fell roughly linearly with age, and a significant reduction was already apparent by age approximately 41. Because donor CMV infection status was unknown, age-related changes in expanded clonotypes were potentially confounded. Since profiling was done on bulk unsorted PBMCs, naive and antigen-experienced compartments could not be conclusively compared.

The library relied on 5' RACE. The sequencing machine was an Illumina HiSeq 2500. The second PCR ran for roughly 6 to 11 cycles and used a J-beta primer mix along with a sample-barcoded 5' primer. Each TCR beta cDNA molecule received a unique molecular identifier from a template-switch 5' adaptor carrying 12 random nucleotides. Each sample yielded at least 2.5 million CDR3-containing paired-end reads. The Mint cDNA synthesis kit, primed by a TRBC-specific oligonucleotide, was used to synthesize first-strand cDNA from all RNA. Following uracil-DNA glycosylase treatment, all cDNA underwent a first 18-cycle PCR with the universal primers M1SS and BC2_uni_R. As for how the authors treated the data: For normalization, 1 million high-quality reads were randomly selected from each sample, with every read carrying a distinct molecular identifier. Instead of being binned into consensus sequences, reads with shared molecular identifiers were discarded. CDR3 identification, clonotype clustering and error correction used MiTCR with a Q25 quality threshold and the strictest error-elimination algorithm. A nonparametric unseen species model with Euler transformation was used to estimate a lower bound on total TCR beta diversity. TCRdb trimmed the raw reads at Q25, called clones with MiXCR and kept productive beta chains. One record per CDR3 amino acid sequence lists the most common genes and DNA. TCRdb, not the original authors, processed these V and J calls. This sample is represented by about 570,000 distinct CDR3 sequences; 25% to 30% of them were singletons. The ten largest account for about 18% of the sample.

The sequence is built from TRBV7-3 and TRBJ2-5; the central 8 bases match TRBD2. Sequenced sample: blood. The clonotype comes from a woman in her seventies in good health. The CDR3 protein sequence reads: CATGTSQETQYF. The DNA reads as follows: TGTGCCACGGGGACTAGTCAAGAGACCCAGTACTTC.